The clone carrying this T cell receptor beta chain was detected only once. Its antigen is not identified. Repertoires were generated with immunoSEQ multiplex PCR, while TCRdb's copy carries only in-frame clones and drops some. Found here are under 2,500,000 clones, 90% to 96% of them singletons; the top ten hold 0.1% to 0.15%. This entry is derived from a study of shared clonotypes between healthy human individuals. Study-level points and caveats: Non-shared clonotypes displayed generation probabilities falling below those of clonotypes present in all four donors.

V was trimmed by 5 bases and J by 6 bases, leaving 17 bases between them. The CDR3 extends over 14 amino acids. Germline V CDR1 and CDR2: SGHAT, FQNNGV. Material: naive CD4+ T cells sorted from blood. Sample subset: CD45RA+ positively selected. This chain connects TRBV11-2 to TRBJ2-7; D possibly matches TRBD1 or TRBD2 (5 bases each). The sequence was collected from a man aged 18 to 30 in good health. This CDR3 reads CASSPGTASGEQYF. CDR3 nucleotides: TGTGCCAGCAGCCCAGGGACGGCTTCGGGCGAGCAGTACTTC.